This TCR beta chain was sequenced for a study of blood T cell repertoires in COVID-19 (dated by TCRdb to about 2020). Regarding the study in general: Collaborator samples came from the United States, Italy and Spain and covered acute and convalescent phases of COVID-19. The material from the prospective study consisted of cDNA or gDNA derived from T cells, B-cell-depleted T cells, or PBMCs. Deeply sampled blood TCRbeta repertoires from subjects exposed to, actively infected with, or recovered from COVID-19 were included in the dataset. The repertoires were made available in a free public database intended to serve as a resource for research on the immune response to SARS-CoV-2. Samples were obtained from the ongoing ImmuneRACE study (first 160 participants) and from over 1,000 subjects provided by 6 global collaborators. Nearly every sample came with metadata listing a de-identified subject ID, COVID-19 status, age in years and sex. Where available, HLA class I and class II types were taken from metadata supplied by the sample provider and were not determined by assay-based typing. Study-level results and caveats: The amount of clinical and demographic metadata varied by source and participant and was provided uncurated.

Details on this clone: Its specific antigen is unknown. Qualities for individual bases were not recorded, and no much larger clone is one base off.

TCRbeta CDR3 regions were amplified from genomic DNA by means of the immunoSEQ Assay, a bias-controlled multiplex PCR. In the source study's methods: The number of nucleated cells in each sample was estimated from the amplification of reference gene primers within the assay. To quantify the absolute abundance of each unique TCRbeta CDR3 rearrangement, sequence reads were collapsed and filtered. For each sample, productive Simpson clonality was calculated as the square root of Simpson's diversity index across productive rearrangements. TCRdb took over this immuneACCESS table, retaining in-frame rearrangements with V and J assigned. Such tables are incomplete; in checked studies, under half of the missing clones stem from an unresolved V gene, and the remainder is unexplained. V, J and clone size were drawn from that table, and D and trimming were deduced from the DNA. The sample includes 250,000 or so clones, with roughly 86% observed a single time. The ten top clones hold approximately 9% of the sample.

Whole blood was collected in K2EDTA tubes by collaborating institutions according to the institutions' own protocols. Collaborator samples were shipped for TCRbeta analysis as frozen whole blood, isolated PBMCs, or DNA extracted from either sample type. From the germline V gene, CDR1 is SGHAT and CDR2 is FQNNGV. V lost 3 bases and J lost 7 bases; the stretch between them is 15 bases long. Reading from cysteine to phenylalanine, the CDR3 counts 15 amino acids. Kept here is only the CDR3 DNA, which spans 45 bases and is read in frame from base 1. The rearrangement combines TRBV11-2 with TRBJ2-2; 6 matching bases give a weak D call of TRBD2. The receptor was isolated from a man aged 40-49 years with active or convalescent COVID-19. Sample: peripheral blood. The CDR3 region reads CASSFGAASDGELFF. The sequence in DNA is TGTGCCAGCAGCTTTGGCGCGGCTAGCGACGGGGAGCTGTTTTTT.